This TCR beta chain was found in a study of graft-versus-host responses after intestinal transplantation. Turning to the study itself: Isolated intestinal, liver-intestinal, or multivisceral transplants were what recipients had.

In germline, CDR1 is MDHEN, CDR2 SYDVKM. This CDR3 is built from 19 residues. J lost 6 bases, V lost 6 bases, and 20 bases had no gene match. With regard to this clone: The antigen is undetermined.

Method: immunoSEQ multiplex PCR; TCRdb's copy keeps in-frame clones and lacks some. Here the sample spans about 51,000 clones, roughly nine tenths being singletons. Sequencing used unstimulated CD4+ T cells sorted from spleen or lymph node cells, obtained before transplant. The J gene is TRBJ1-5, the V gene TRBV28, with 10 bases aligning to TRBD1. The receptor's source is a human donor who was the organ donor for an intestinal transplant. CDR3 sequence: CASRKRQIYGTGASQPQHF. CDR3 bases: TGTGCCAGCAGAAAGCGCCAAATTTACGGGACAGGGGCTAGTCAGCCCCAGCATTTT.